This T cell receptor (beta chain) was recorded in a study of blood T cell repertoires in COVID-19. Trimming shortened V by 3 bases and J by 1 base, and 15 bases separated the two germline ends. There are 15 residues in the CDR3. Per the germline V gene, CDR1 is GTSNPN and CDR2 is SVGIG (reference sequence). Generated by immunoSEQ multiplex PCR, the TCRdb table keeps only in-frame clones and is missing some. The sample consists of about 80,000 clones, over 75% of them appearing once. The rearrangement uses TRBV30 and TRBJ1-1, with a possible D match to TRBD1 (5 bases). The sequence derives from a man at least 80 years old with acute or convalescent COVID-19. The material sequenced was peripheral blood. The CDR3 DNA sequence: TGTGCCTGGAGAGATCGGGGGGGGAGGAACACTGAAGCTTTCTTT. Translating it yields CAWRDRGGRNTEAFF. Together with reference TRBV30 and TRBJ1-1, the CDR3 gives the full variable domain: SQTIHQWPATLVQPVGSPLSLECTVEGTSNPNLYWYRQAAGRGLQLLFYSVGIGQISSEVPQNLSASRPQDRQFILSSKKLLLSDSGFYLCAWRDRGGRNTEAFFGQGTRLTVV.